The 18 T cell receptor beta chains below all came from one sample that was sequenced in a study of Graves' ophthalmopathy and Graves' hyperthyroidism. Scientists amplified the TCR beta CDR3 regions from RNA transcripts. The first-round RT-PCR employed HTBI primers together with the Qiagen OneStep RT-PCR kit. A multiplex PCR was then performed as the second round. TCRdb called the multiplex PCR reads again in MiXCR, with one record for every CDR3 protein. The profile covers a few hundred thousand distinct CDR3 sequences, with roughly 17% appearing a single time and over 9% taken by the ten largest. Sequencing input: peripheral blood. These receptors were obtained from an adult man with Graves' ophthalmopathy.

This clonotype was counted many times. The chain links TRBV20-1 to TRBJ2-7, with no clear D. Per the germline V gene, CDR1 is DFQATT and CDR2 is SNEGSKA (reference sequence). Trimming pared 4 bases from V and 7 bases from J, leaving 17 bases between. This CDR3 has 13 amino acids. In DNA form, the CDR3 reads TGCAGTGCTAAACGACCTACCAGTGGGGAGCAGTACTTC. Its translation: CSAKRPTSGEQYF.

J is TRBJ2-2 and V is TRBV14; TRBD2 matches 13 bases. Germline lookup yields CDR1 SGHDN and CDR2 FVKESK. The J segment lost 6 bases and the V segment lost 6 bases, leaving 1 base of the junction unmatched. The CDR3 has 14 residues. The CDR3, as DNA: TGTGCCAGCAGGGGACTAGCGGGATCCGGGGAGCTGTTTTTT. As protein: CASRGLAGSGELFF.

This clonotype was counted at least ten times. The genes are TRBV2 and TRBJ2-5; D possibly matches TRBD1 or TRBD2 (6 bases each). V shed 7 bases and J shed 4 bases, with 13 bases lying between them. Germline CDR1 and CDR2: SNHLY and FYNNEI. The CDR3 loop spans 13 amino acids. The CDR3 DNA sequence: TGTGCCAGCAATGAGGGGGGCCTAGAGACCCAGTACTTC. This encodes CASNEGGLETQYF.

Remarks on this clonotype: An end of the junction does not agree with germline; a read error may underlie this. The chain has TRBV7-7 and TRBJ2-7; 16 nucleotides line up with TRBD2. CDR1 and CDR2 from the germline V gene are SSHAT and FNYEAQ (reference sequence). This CDR3 region has 17 residues. The CDR3 here is CASSLTGLAGGLGEQYF. As DNA, the CDR3 is TGTGCTAGCAGCCTCACGGGACTAGCGGGAGGGCTGGGCGAGCAGTACTTC.

This chain connects TRBV5-1 to TRBJ2-7; 13 bases agree with TRBD2. This CDR3 is 16 amino acids long. V lost 2 bases, J lost 2 bases, and 4 bases stayed unmatched. Germline assignment: CDR1 SGHRS and CDR2 YFSETQ. The CDR3 DNA sequence: TGCGCCAGCAGCTTAGCGACTAGCGGGAGGACCTACGAGCAGTACTTC. It specifies CASSLATSGRTYEQYF. The full variable domain, its missing parts supplied by reference TRBV5-1 and TRBJ2-7, is KAGVTQTPRYLIKTRGQQVTLSCSPISGHRSVSWYQQTPGQGLQFLFEYFSETQRNKGNFPGRFSGRQFSNSRSEMNVSTLELGDSALYLCASSLATSGRTYEQYFGPGTRLTVT.

The chain joins TRBV6-4 to TRBJ2-7; D is perhaps TRBD1 (5 bases). This CDR3 has 12 residues. V was clipped by 6 bases and J by 5 bases, with 11 bases between them. Germline V gene data show CDR1 as MRHNA and CDR2 as SNTAGT. CDR3 loop: CASSLGRNEQYF. In DNA form, the CDR3 reads TGTGCCAGCAGCTTGGGGCGAAACGAGCAGTACTTC.

This clonotype came up many times. The V and J genes are TRBV11-2 and TRBJ2-7; TRBD2 aligns across 11 bases. Trimming removed 5 bases from V and 3 bases from J; junction bases left unmatched: 9. The CDR3 sequence is 16 residues long. Germline CDR1 is SGHAT and CDR2 is FQNNGV. Written as DNA, the CDR3 is TGTGCCAGCAGCACTTCCTCTAGCGGGGGGCTCTACGAGCAGTACTTC. Amino acid sequence: CASSTSSSGGLYEQYF.

This clonotype was observed at least ten times. The CDR3 loop is CASRPPVGIQYF. In DNA, the CDR3 is TGTGCCAGCAGACCACCAGTCGGCATTCAGTACTTC. The V and J genes are TRBV6-2 or TRBV6-3 and TRBJ2-4; D not resolved. The V end was cut by 6 bases, the J end by 9 bases, with 12 bases between. The CDR3 sequence is 12 residues long. Per the germline V gene, CDR1 is MNHEY and CDR2 is SVGEGT.

This clonotype showed up many times. The chain's CDR3 is CAWSARNQPQHF. Written as DNA, the CDR3 is TGTGCCTGGAGCGCAAGAAACCAGCCCCAGCATTTT. V gene TRBV30 combines with J gene TRBJ1-5, with D unresolved. CDR1 GTSNPN and CDR2 SVGIG come from the germline V gene (reference sequence). Trimming took 3 bases from V and 7 from J, leaving 10 bases between them. The CDR3 totals 12 residues.

In this sample, this clonotype turned up many times. This sequence joins TRBV5-1 and TRBJ1-5; 7 bases match TRBD1. The junction had 7 bases not matched to a gene; V was cut back by 0 bases and J by 7 bases. Germline V gene lookup returns CDR1 SGHRS and CDR2 YFSETQ. This CDR3 region has 15 residues. Here the CDR3 DNA reads TGCGCCAGCAGCTTGGGGCCAGGGGGTTGGCAGCCCCAGCATTTT. Protein sequence: CASSLGPGGWQPQHF.

The sample holds many counts of this clonotype. The DNA of the CDR3 is TGTGCCACCAGCAGAGCCCGTGACAGGCCTACGATTCAGCCCCAGCATTTT. Protein: CATSRARDRPTIQPQHF. The genes are TRBV15 and TRBJ1-5; D is possibly TRBD1 (6 bases). Trimming stripped 1 base from V and 6 bases from J, with 19 bases between. The CDR3 runs to 17 residues. From germline, CDR1 is LNHNV and CDR2 YYDKDF (reference sequence).

This clonotype was recorded at least ten times. This rearrangement joins TRBV19 to TRBJ1-1; D is possibly TRBD1 (6 bases). The V and J ends lost 5 bases and 6 bases respectively, with 16 bases between them. Germline V CDR1 and CDR2: LNHDA, SQIVND (reference sequence). The CDR3 contains 14 residues. The CDR3 loop is CASSLQGFRPEAFF. CDR3 DNA: TGTGCCAGTAGTTTACAGGGTTTTCGGCCTGAAGCTTTCTTT. The full variable domain, rest sourced from reference TRBV19 and TRBJ1-1, is DGGITQSPKYLFRKEGQNVTLSCEQNLNHDAMYWYRQDPGQGLRLIYYSQIVNDFQKGDIAEGYSVSREKKESFPLTVTSAQKNPTAFYLCASSLQGFRPEAFFGQGTRLTVV.

In the case of this clonotype: This may arise from a read error, as a much more abundant clone is one base away. The V call is TRBV20-1, the J call TRBJ2-5, with 11 bases fitting TRBD2. Germline-derived CDR1 and CDR2 are DFQATT and SNEGSKA (reference sequence). There are 15 residues in the CDR3. The CDR3 reads CSASGASGGYETLYF. The CDR3 DNA sequence: TGCAGTGCTAGCGGGGCTAGCGGGGGGTATGAGACCCTGTACTTC.

This clonotype was found many times. This sequence joins TRBV20-1 and TRBJ1-2, with TRBD1 identical over 10 bases. The CDR3 loop spans 12 amino acids. The junction had 1 base not matched to a gene; V was cut back by 5 bases and J by 4 bases. In germline, CDR1 is DFQATT, CDR2 SNEGSKA (reference sequence). Written as DNA, the CDR3 is TGCAGTGCTGGACAGGGGGGCTATGGCTACACCTTC. The encoded protein is CSAGQGGYGYTF.

This clonotype has a count of ten or more. V gene TRBV28 combines with J gene TRBJ1-2; 9 bases fit TRBD1. After removal of 5 bases from V and 3 bases from J, the junction contained 4 bases not matched to a gene. The CDR3 loop spans 14 amino acids. Per germline, CDR1 MDHEN and CDR2 SYDVKM. CDR3 sequence (DNA): TGTGCCAGCAGTCCCGGGGACAGGGACTATGGCTACACCTTC. Translating gives CASSPGDRDYGYTF.

This clonotype appeared many times. The chain recombines TRBV3-1 with TRBJ2-5; D not certain. The CDR3 has 12 amino acids. Trimming removed 0 bases from V and 5 bases from J, with 4 bases in between. Per germline, CDR1 LGHDT and CDR2 YNNKEL (reference sequence). The CDR3 loop is CASSQESETQYF. The CDR3 nucleotides are TGTGCCAGCAGCCAAGAAAGCGAGACCCAGTACTTC.

This clonotype was detected many times. V usage is TRBV6-4 and J usage is TRBJ2-3; 11 nucleotides line up with TRBD1. The junction had 4 bases not matched to a gene; V was cut back by 2 bases and J by 6 bases. This CDR3 is built from 15 residues. Germline V lookup: CDR1 MRHNA, CDR2 SNTAGT. The CDR3 region has the DNA TGTGCCAGCAGTGACGGGACAGGGGGTTCCGATACGCAGTATTTT. Protein sequence: CASSDGTGGSDTQYF.

This clonotype has a count of ten or more. The chain carries TRBV12-3 or TRBV12-4 and TRBJ1-4, with no clear D. The CDR3 runs to 14 residues. Between the trimmed V and J ends, which lost 3 bases and 8 bases, there was a span of 13 bases. The CDR3 is CASSLEGVHEKLFF. CDR3 coding DNA: TGTGCCAGCAGTTTGGAGGGTGTTCACGAAAAACTGTTTTTT.